This T cell receptor (beta chain) was profiled in a study of graft-versus-host responses after intestinal transplantation. Comment on this clone: The antigen remains unidentified.

CDR1 is MNHEY and CDR2 is SMNVEV in the germline V gene (reference sequence). The V gene end was trimmed by 4 bases and the J gene end by 4 bases; junction bases not matched to a gene: 5. The CDR3 contains 16 residues. TCRdb keeps only in-frame clones here, not all; method: immunoSEQ multiplex PCR. The data contain 84,000 or so clones, 82% of them singletons. This receptor was taken from a human donor who received an intestinal transplant. The V gene is TRBV27, the J gene TRBJ2-3, with TRBD2 identical over 13 bases. Sequencing used unstimulated CD4+ T cells sorted from spleen or lymph node cells, obtained before intestinal transplant. The CDR3 DNA reads TGTGCCAGCAGTTCAAGGACTAGCGGGAGTCCAGATACGCAGTATTTT. Translation: CASSSRTSGSPDTQYF.